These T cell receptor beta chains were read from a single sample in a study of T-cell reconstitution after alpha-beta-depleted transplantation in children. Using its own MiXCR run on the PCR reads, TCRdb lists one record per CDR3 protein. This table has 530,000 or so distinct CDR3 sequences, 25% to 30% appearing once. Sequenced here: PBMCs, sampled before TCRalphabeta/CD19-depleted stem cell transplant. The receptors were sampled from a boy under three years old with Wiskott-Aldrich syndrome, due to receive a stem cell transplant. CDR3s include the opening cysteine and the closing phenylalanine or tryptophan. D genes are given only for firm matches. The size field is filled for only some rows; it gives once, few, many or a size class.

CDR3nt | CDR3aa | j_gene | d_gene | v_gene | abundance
TGCAGTGCTAGCCAGGGGGCCCGCTCCTACAATGAGCAGTTCTTC | CSASQGARSYNEQFF | TRBJ2-1 | TRBD1 | TRBV20-1 | NA
TGTGCCAGCTCACCAGGGGTGGGGTACAATGAGCAGTTCTTC | CASSPGVGYNEQFF | TRBJ2-1 | NA | TRBV18 | NA
TGTGCCAGCAGTCCTCGGGCTAGCGGGATCCCCAGATACTACGAGCAGTACTTC | CASSPRASGIPRYYEQYF | TRBJ2-7 | TRBD2 | TRBV7-8 | NA
TGCGCCAGCGGGACTAGCGGGAGCAACAATGAGCAGTTCTTC | CASGTSGSNNEQFF | TRBJ2-1 | TRBD2 | TRBV10-2 | NA
TGTGCCAGCAGTTCTGGGGGCGCGGGGAACACTGAAGCTTTCTTT | CASSSGGAGNTEAFF | TRBJ1-1 | NA | TRBV6-2/TRBV6-3 | few
TGTGCCAGCAGTCTTACCCCGACAGGTTTGGACTTC | CASSLTPTGLDF | TRBJ2-7 | NA | TRBV12-3/TRBV12-4 | few
TGCAGCAATCACCGGGGACAAAGACTCAATCAGCCCCAGCATTTT | CSNHRGQRLNQPQHF | TRBJ1-5 | NA | TRBV29-1 | NA
TGTGCCATCAGTGGGACTAGCGGGAGGGCCAGGGAGACCCAGTACTTC | CAISGTSGRARETQYF | TRBJ2-5 | TRBD2 | TRBV10-3 | NA
TGTGCCAGCAGTTTATATAGTGAGCAGTTCTTC | CASSLYSEQFF | TRBJ2-1 | NA | TRBV12-3/TRBV12-4 | few
TGCAGTTTAAATCGGGAGGTGAGCACTGAAGCTTTCTTT | CSLNREVSTEAFF | TRBJ1-1 | NA | TRBV20-1 | NA
TGTGCCAGCAGTTACTTCGGGACGAGCTCCTACAATGAGCAGTTCTTC | CASSYFGTSSYNEQFF | TRBJ2-1 | NA | TRBV6-5 | few
TGTGCCAGCTCACCAATCGGGGCTGGCGGCTACACCTTC | CASSPIGAGGYTF | TRBJ1-2 | NA | TRBV18 | NA
TGTGCCAGCAGTTCTGAGCGGTATTCCTACGAGCAGTACTTC | CASSSERYSYEQYF | TRBJ2-7 | NA | TRBV12-3/TRBV12-4 | few
TGTGCCAGCAGCCCCTTGGGGGGGGTGGAGCTGTTTTTT | CASSPLGGVELFF | TRBJ2-2 | TRBD2 | TRBV5-6 | once
TGCGCCAGCAGCTTTCGAGGGGGGAGCTCCTACGAGCAGTACTTC | CASSFRGGSSYEQYF | TRBJ2-7 | NA | TRBV5-1 | NA
TGCGCCAGCAGCCCTGACGTCCCCCCTGGCTACACCTTC | CASSPDVPPGYTF | TRBJ1-2 | NA | TRBV5-1 | few
TGTGCCAGCAGTTTAAATCCCTTCTCTTACGACCAGTACTTC | CASSLNPFSYDQYF | TRBJ2-7 | NA | TRBV28 | NA
TGTGCCAGCAGCTTAATTGCGGGCCTCCAAGAGACCCAGTACTTC | CASSLIAGLQETQYF | TRBJ2-5 | NA | TRBV7-9 | NA
TGTGCCAGCAGCCAAACACAAGGGGGGATCCTGTATTTT | CASSQTQGGILYF | TRBJ2-3 | NA | TRBV7-9 | few
TGCAGCGTTGGGGGGATAGCGGGAGAGAACACAGATACGCAGTATTTT | CSVGGIAGENTDTQYF | TRBJ2-3 | TRBD2 | TRBV29-1 | NA
TGCAGTGCAACCATTAGCGGGAGGGCCATAAACGAGCAGTACTTC | CSATISGRAINEQYF | TRBJ2-7 | TRBD2 | TRBV20-1 | few
TGCGCCAGCAGCCAAAGCGGGACTAGCACAGATACGCAGTATTTT | CASSQSGTSTDTQYF | TRBJ2-3 | TRBD2 | TRBV5-1 | NA
TGTGCCAGCAGTGAAGGGACAGTAGTAACGGCGGGCTACACCTTC | CASSEGTVVTAGYTF | TRBJ1-2 | NA | TRBV6-1 | NA
TGCAGTGCTAGACCCCATAAAGGGGACATTCAGTACTTC | CSARPHKGDIQYF | TRBJ2-4 | NA | TRBV20-1 | few
TGTGCTAGTGGTTTGAGCTCTGAAGCTTTCTTT | CASGLSSEAFF | TRBJ1-1 | NA | TRBV12-5 | few
TGTGCCAGCAGCAACCGAGGGACCCAGTACTTC | CASSNRGTQYF | TRBJ2-5 | NA | TRBV5-6 | once
TGTGCCAGCAGTTGGAATGGGCAAGAGACCCAGTACTTC | CASSWNGQETQYF | TRBJ2-5 | NA | TRBV12-3/TRBV12-4 | NA
TGTGCCAGCAGTTTGGGTCTTTGGGGGTACGAGCAGTACTTC | CASSLGLWGYEQYF | TRBJ2-7 | NA | TRBV12-3/TRBV12-4 | few
TGCGCCAGCAGCTCCGCCGGACAGGGGGCGTACAATGAGCAGTTCTTC | CASSSAGQGAYNEQFF | TRBJ2-1 | TRBD1 | TRBV5-1 | few
TGTGCCAGCAGTCGGGACAGCCACAATGAGCAGTTCTTC | CASSRDSHNEQFF | TRBJ2-1 | TRBD1 | TRBV12-3/TRBV12-4 | many
TGCGCCAGCAATGAGCTACCGGGACATACCTACGAGCAGTACTTC | CASNELPGHTYEQYF | TRBJ2-7 | NA | TRBV10-2 | NA
TGCAGTGCTAGAACTAGCGGGAGGCCCGGGGAGACCCAGTACTTC | CSARTSGRPGETQYF | TRBJ2-5 | TRBD2 | TRBV20-1 | NA
TGCAGTGCTAGGACACTAGCGGCTAAATACAATGAGCAGTTCTTC | CSARTLAAKYNEQFF | TRBJ2-1 | TRBD2 | TRBV20-1 | few
TGCGCCAGCAGCCGGGGGCCGGGACAGGGGGCCGATGAGCAGTTCTTC | CASSRGPGQGADEQFF | TRBJ2-1 | TRBD1 | TRBV5-1 | NA
TGTGCCAGCAGTTTTTACTTTTGGGGGTCAAAAGAAGCTTTCTTT | CASSFYFWGSKEAFF | TRBJ1-1 | NA | TRBV12-3/TRBV12-4 | NA
TGTGCCAGCAGAGCACAGGGCTCTGGGGCCAACGTCCTGACTTTC | CASRAQGSGANVLTF | TRBJ2-6 | NA | TRBV3-1 | NA
TGTGCCAGCAGTGACAGCGGGAGACCGTACGAGCAGTACTTC | CASSDSGRPYEQYF | TRBJ2-7 | TRBD2 | TRBV27 | NA
TGCGCCAGCAGCCCCTATCCGGGACCCAATCAGCCCCAGCATTTT | CASSPYPGPNQPQHF | TRBJ1-5 | NA | TRBV5-1 | few
TGTGCCAGCAGCTTAACAGGGGGTGGATATAGCAATCAGCCCCAGCATTTT | CASSLTGGGYSNQPQHF | TRBJ1-5 | TRBD1 | TRBV7-2 | NA
TGTGCCACCAGACAGAGCTCCTACGAGCAGTACTTC | CATRQSSYEQYF | TRBJ2-7 | NA | TRBV10-3 | few
TGCGCCAGCAGCCTTGATGTAGGACTAGCGGGAGGTCTTGAGCAGTTCTTC | CASSLDVGLAGGLEQFF | TRBJ2-1 | TRBD2 | TRBV5-1 | NA
TGCAGCGTTGAAGACCAGGGGGCGCCCGGGGAGCTGTTTTTT | CSVEDQGAPGELFF | TRBJ2-2 | TRBD1 | TRBV29-1 | NA
TGCAGTGCTAGAGCGCCGAACTCCTACAATGAGCAGTTCTTC | CSARAPNSYNEQFF | TRBJ2-1 | NA | TRBV20-1 | NA
TGTGCCAGCAGCCAGAGGAGTCCCACTAGTAACACCGGGGAGCTGTTTTTT | CASSQRSPTSNTGELFF | TRBJ2-2 | NA | TRBV7-7 | NA
TGCAGTGCTAGACCTAGACTAGCGGGATACAATGAGCAGTTCTTC | CSARPRLAGYNEQFF | TRBJ2-1 | TRBD2 | TRBV20-1 | few
TGTGCCAGCAGTTTTGCTTGGGACTTGACCACCTACAATGAGCAGTTCTTC | CASSFAWDLTTYNEQFF | TRBJ2-1 | NA | TRBV6-5 | NA
TGCAGTGCTACCGAATCCGGACCACAAGAGACCCAGTACTTC | CSATESGPQETQYF | TRBJ2-5 | NA | TRBV20-1 | NA
TGCAGTGCTAGCCCGCTGGGACTAGCGGGCGCCCTCTCCTACGAGCAGTACTTC | CSASPLGLAGALSYEQYF | TRBJ2-7 | TRBD2 | TRBV20-1 | few
TGTGCCAGCAGCCCTGGGCGACAGGAAACCTACAATGAGCAGTTCTTC | CASSPGRQETYNEQFF | TRBJ2-1 | NA | TRBV7-8 | NA
TGCGCCAGCAGCCCTCCGGGACAGGGGTACTCCTACGAGCAGTACTTC | CASSPPGQGYSYEQYF | TRBJ2-7 | TRBD1 | TRBV5-1 | few
TGTGCCAGCAGCTTTCTAGCTTCCAGCTCCTACAATGAGCAGTTCTTC | CASSFLASSSYNEQFF | TRBJ2-1 | NA | TRBV5-6 | NA
TGCGCCAGCAGCTTGCTGGGGGACTATGAGCAGTTCTTC | CASSLLGDYEQFF | TRBJ2-1 | NA | TRBV5-1 | NA
TGTGCCAGCAGGGGGCGACAGGCCCAAGAGACCCAGTACTTC | CASRGRQAQETQYF | TRBJ2-5 | NA | TRBV6-1 | NA
TGTGCCAGCAGCACGACCCCGGGGAGGGAGACCCAGTACTTC | CASSTTPGRETQYF | TRBJ2-5 | NA | TRBV7-9 | NA
TGCGCCAGCAGCCAAGAGGCGGACTCTGGAAACACCATATATTTT | CASSQEADSGNTIYF | TRBJ1-3 | NA | TRBV4-1 | few
TGTGCCAGCAGTAGGGACTTCGGGACCGGGGAGCTGTTTTTT | CASSRDFGTGELFF | TRBJ2-2 | NA | TRBV6-1 | NA